The entry below gives a single T cell receptor beta chain sequence along with its context. What it binds is not known. The source of the sample is a study of blood T cells in healthy people across ages. General observations from the study: Both naive CD4+ cell counts and diversity were greater in long-lived donors than in aged donors.

Through a sample-barcoded 5' primer and a J-beta primer mix, a second PCR was run for roughly 6 to 11 cycles. Each CDR3 protein is one row after TCRdb ran MiXCR on the 5' RACE reads. The sample carries around 520,000 distinct CDR3 sequences, around 27% recorded once. This CDR3 region has 17 residues. V shed 0 bases, J shed 4 bases, and the junction held 9 bases outside the gene matches. Germline CDR1 and CDR2: SGHRS and YFSETQ. The data were also submitted as part of a second study, on T cells of mothers and their children. That source adds: Not a single persistent microchimeric T cell clone was detected.

This sequence joins TRBV5-1 and TRBJ2-2; 7 positions match TRBD1. The source of this sequence is a boy younger than 10 in good health. Material: blood. The CDR3 region is CASSLVSGTVITGELFF. The CDR3 region has the DNA TGCGCCAGCAGCTTGGTTTCAGGGACAGTCATCACCGGGGAGCTGTTTTTT.